The sequence of this T cell receptor beta chain was determined in a study of cytomegalovirus exposure and HLA in healthy donors. Study-level results: The study designated some 180 TCR beta chains cytomegalovirus-associated. Some V segments, TRBV6-2 and TRBV6-3 among them, were indistinguishable and were therefore excluded. The CMV antigen specificity of a few CMV-associated chains was confirmed through in vitro analysis.

Though nominally healthy at sampling, donors likely had unrecorded immune exposures. V lost 0 bases, J lost 3 bases, and 6 bases stayed unmatched. The CDR3 sequence is 16 residues long. Looked up from germline, CDR1 is SGHRS and CDR2 is YFSETQ. A note on this clone: As yet, its antigen is unknown.

The PCR contained 60 Vbeta and 13 Jbeta primers. Method: immunoSEQ multiplex PCR; TCRdb's copy keeps in-frame clones and lacks some. Of about 200,000 clones in the sample, 75% to 85% were seen once. Material for sequencing was PBMCs. The V call is TRBV5-1, the J call TRBJ2-3; TRBD1 aligns across 8 bases. The clonotype comes from a male donor in good health and CMV-seropositive. The DNA of the CDR3 is TGCGCCAGCAGCTTGGCCCCTACAGGGGGGACAGATACGCAGTATTTT. It encodes CASSLAPTGGTDTQYF. Combining the CDR3 with reference TRBV5-1 and TRBJ2-3 gives the whole variable domain KAGVTQTPRYLIKTRGQQVTLSCSPISGHRSVSWYQQTPGQGLQFLFEYFSETQRNKGNFPGRFSGRQFSNSRSEMNVSTLELGDSALYLCASSLAPTGGTDTQYFGPGTRLTVL.